Below, one TCR beta chain is given with its context. Its antigen remains unidentified. No per-base quality is available; no much larger clone lies one base away. The cohort included some 30 patients with locally advanced or metastatic urothelial carcinoma who were treated at Memorial Sloan Kettering on a trial protocol. Peripheral blood mononuclear cells were collected pretreatment and during treatment, with between 1 and 8 total time points obtained per patient. The Qiagen DNeasy Blood extraction kit was used to purify genomic DNA from total PBMCs and tumor samples. PBMCs were collected pretreatment and during treatment, and were isolated and stored as previously described. Synthetic TCR analog templates were spiked into each PCR so that absolute template abundance could be estimated from read counts. TCRbeta CDR3 regions were amplified from genomic DNA with bias-controlled V and J gene primers using the immunoSEQ assay. Rearranged TCRbeta segments were sequenced at approximately 20X coverage. In the source study's methods: Sequencing errors were corrected by clustering, and CDR3s were annotated against IMGT so that V, D and J genes could be assigned. Downstream analyses used only productive TCRbeta rearrangements, leaving out any out-of-frame or stop-codon sequences. Clonality was computed as one minus Shannon entropy normalized by the log of the number of unique productive sequences. Clones differing between time points or between blood and tumor were identified by Fisher's exact test with Benjamini-Hochberg correction at adjusted p below 0.01. The source is immuneACCESS, and TCRdb retained only in-frame sequences with V and J called. Part of the clones is not carried over; for the studies checked, unresolved V genes explain less than half of this, and the remainder is unexplained. The V and J calls and the clone size are those of that table, but D and trimming were determined from the DNA. The sample has roughly 56,000 clones on record, about four fifths of them singletons. The ten most abundant clones make up 4% to 5.5% of the sample.

CDR1 and CDR2, looked up from the germline V gene, are SGHAT and FQNNGV. The CDR3 runs 16 residues from the cysteine to the phenylalanine. The sequence is cut down to CDR3 DNA, 48 bases in frame from base 1. V is pared back by 2 bases and J by 4 bases, with 17 bases lying between the germline termini. This entry comes from a study of PD-L1 blockade in urothelial cancer (dated by TCRdb to between 2016 and 2019). Regarding the research as a whole: All patients started therapy in about 2014 and received atezolizumab 1,200 mg intravenously every 3 weeks. About 85% of the roughly 29 patients were identified as males with urothelial cancer of bladder origin, and a prior smoking history was reported by 18 of 29 patients. Patients had an ECOG performance status of 0 or 1 and had received between 0 and 3 prior chemotherapy regimens. Blood samples were analyzed 3 weeks after the start of treatment (second dose) and 6 weeks after the start of treatment. Blood samples yielded a median of roughly 140,000 T cells and some 80,000 unique TCRs, with median clonality 0.080. Somatic, immune and clinical correlates of response to PD-L1 blockade with atezolizumab in urothelial cancer were the focus of an exploratory multi-omic analysis. TCR sequencing covered pretreatment tumor samples and matched, serially collected peripheral blood taken before and after atezolizumab treatment. Durable clinical benefit was defined as progression-free survival longer than 6 months, and TCR features were also tested against progression-free and overall survival. In the same patients who had TCR sequencing, pretreatment tumors also underwent whole exome sequencing and RNA sequencing. Durable clinical benefit was achieved by nine patients and was not achieved by 20 patients. Around 30 patients had pretreatment blood TCR-seq, roughly 24 had at least one posttreatment blood collection, and roughly 24 had tumor TCR-seq.

The full study reports these points: Because of the small sample size (n of about 29) and the many exploratory analyses performed, the results are intended to be regarded as hypothesis-generating. Patients with durable benefit showed greater expansion of tumor-associated TCR clones in peripheral blood 3 weeks after starting treatment (n of about 20, p = 0.022). Improved progression-free and overall survival was associated with having pretreatment peripheral blood TCR clonality below the median.

Here the chain combines TRBV11-2 and TRBJ2-5; possibly the D gene is TRBD2, per 6 matching bases. This clonotype was obtained from a man between 70 and 80 years old with urothelial cancer. The material sequenced was PBMCs, taken around atezolizumab (anti-PD-L1) treatment. For the CDR3, the sequence is CASSLRHGRSRETQYF. The DNA sequence is TGTGCCAGCAGCTTAAGACACGGGAGATCTCGAGAGACCCAGTACTTC.